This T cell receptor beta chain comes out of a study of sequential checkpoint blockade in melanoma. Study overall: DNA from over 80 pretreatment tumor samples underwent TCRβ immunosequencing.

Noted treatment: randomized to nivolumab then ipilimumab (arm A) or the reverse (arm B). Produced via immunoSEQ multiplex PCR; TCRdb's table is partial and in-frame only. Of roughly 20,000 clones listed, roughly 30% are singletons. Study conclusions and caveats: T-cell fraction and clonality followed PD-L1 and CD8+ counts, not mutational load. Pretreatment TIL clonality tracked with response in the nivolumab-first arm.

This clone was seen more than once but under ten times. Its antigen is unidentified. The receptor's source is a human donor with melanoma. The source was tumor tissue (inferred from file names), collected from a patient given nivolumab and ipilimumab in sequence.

The CDR3 is CASQIGVMSEAFF. Written as DNA, the CDR3 is TGTGCCAGCCAAATAGGGGTAATGTCTGAAGCTTTCTTT. The chain couples TRBV6-8 to TRBJ1-1; a weak D match, TRBD1 (5 bases). V was clipped by 8 bases and J by 6 bases, with 16 bases between them. The germline gives CDR1 MNHGY, CDR2 SAAAGT. The CDR3 is 13 residues long.